This TCR beta chain derives from a study of blood T cells in healthy people across ages. Study-level results: Per million T cells, TCR beta diversity dropped about linearly as age rose. Both higher diversity and more naive CD4+ cells marked long-lived donors when set against aged donors.

Total RNA, at least 5.5 micrograms per sample, was extracted from PBMCs. This clonotype was observed a handful of times. Its matching antigen is unknown. The authors ran a second PCR of about 6 to 12 cycles using a sample-barcoded 5' primer and a J-beta primer mix. Every cDNA was tagged by a template-switch adaptor with 12 random nucleotides. TCRdb re-derived calls from the 5' RACE reads in MiXCR, one entry per CDR3 protein. The sample includes over a million distinct CDR3 sequences, approximately 43% of them seen just once. Germline CDR1 reads DFQATT; CDR2 reads SNEGSKA (reference sequence). This CDR3 has 13 residues. Trimming removed 5 bases at V and 1 base at J, with 10 bases between.

This receptor was taken from a woman between 18 and 30 years old in good health. The J gene is TRBJ2-3, the V gene TRBV20-1; D not resolved. Sequenced material: blood. CDR3 in DNA: TGCAGTGCTCCCCCCTGGGGCACAGATACGCAGTATTTT. It is translated as CSAPPWGTDTQYF.